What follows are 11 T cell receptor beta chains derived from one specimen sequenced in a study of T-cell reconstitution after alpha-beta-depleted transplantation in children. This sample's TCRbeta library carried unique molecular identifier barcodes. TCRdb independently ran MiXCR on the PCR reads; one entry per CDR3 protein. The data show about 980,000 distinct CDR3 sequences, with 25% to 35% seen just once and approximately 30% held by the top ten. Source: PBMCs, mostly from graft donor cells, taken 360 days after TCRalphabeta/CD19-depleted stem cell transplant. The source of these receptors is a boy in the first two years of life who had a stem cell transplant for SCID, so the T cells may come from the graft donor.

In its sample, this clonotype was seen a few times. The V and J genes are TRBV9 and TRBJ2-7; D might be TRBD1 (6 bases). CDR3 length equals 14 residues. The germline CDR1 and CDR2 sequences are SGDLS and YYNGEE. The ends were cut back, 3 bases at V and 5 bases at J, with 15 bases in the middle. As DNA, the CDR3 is TGTGCCAGCAGCGCCACAGGGTGGGTCGACGAGCAGTACTTC. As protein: CASSATGWVDEQYF.

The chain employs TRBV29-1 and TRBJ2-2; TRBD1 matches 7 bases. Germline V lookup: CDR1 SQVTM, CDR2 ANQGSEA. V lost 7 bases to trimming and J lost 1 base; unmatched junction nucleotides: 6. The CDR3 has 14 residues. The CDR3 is CSARRGMNTGELFF. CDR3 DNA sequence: TGCAGCGCTCGCAGGGGGATGAACACCGGGGAGCTGTTTTTT.

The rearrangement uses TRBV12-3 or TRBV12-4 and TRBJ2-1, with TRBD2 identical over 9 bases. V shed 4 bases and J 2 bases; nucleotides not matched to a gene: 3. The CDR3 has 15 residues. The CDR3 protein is CASSSRTSAYNEQFF. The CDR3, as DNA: TGTGCCAGCAGTTCAAGGACTAGCGCCTACAATGAGCAGTTCTTC.

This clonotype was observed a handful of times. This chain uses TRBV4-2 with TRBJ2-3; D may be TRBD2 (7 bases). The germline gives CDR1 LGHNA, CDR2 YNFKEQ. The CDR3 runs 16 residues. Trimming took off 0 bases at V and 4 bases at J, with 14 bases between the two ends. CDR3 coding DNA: TGTGCCAGCAGCCAAGAGCCCGGGGGGCCGTCAGATACGCAGTATTTT. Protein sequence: CASSQEPGGPSDTQYF.

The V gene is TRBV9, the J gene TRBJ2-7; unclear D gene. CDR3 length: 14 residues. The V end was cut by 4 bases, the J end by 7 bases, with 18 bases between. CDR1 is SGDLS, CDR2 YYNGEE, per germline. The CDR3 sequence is CASSPRTLAGEQYF. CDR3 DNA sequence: TGTGCCAGCAGCCCACGTACCCTCGCCGGGGAGCAGTACTTC.

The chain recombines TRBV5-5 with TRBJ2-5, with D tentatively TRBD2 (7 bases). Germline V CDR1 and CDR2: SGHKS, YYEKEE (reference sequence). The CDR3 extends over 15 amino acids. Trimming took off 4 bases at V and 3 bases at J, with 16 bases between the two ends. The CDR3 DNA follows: TGTGCCAGCAGCCGCCTAGGGGGGGCGGAAGAGACCCAGTACTTC. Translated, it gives CASSRLGGAEETQYF.

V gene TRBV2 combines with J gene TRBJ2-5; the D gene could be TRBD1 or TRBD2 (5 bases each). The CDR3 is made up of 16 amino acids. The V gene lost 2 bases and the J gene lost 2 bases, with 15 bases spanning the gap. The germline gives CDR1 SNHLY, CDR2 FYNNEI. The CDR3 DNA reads TGTGCCAGCAGTGAAAACGGGGCAGGCCAACAAGAGACCCAGTACTTC. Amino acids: CASSENGAGQQETQYF.

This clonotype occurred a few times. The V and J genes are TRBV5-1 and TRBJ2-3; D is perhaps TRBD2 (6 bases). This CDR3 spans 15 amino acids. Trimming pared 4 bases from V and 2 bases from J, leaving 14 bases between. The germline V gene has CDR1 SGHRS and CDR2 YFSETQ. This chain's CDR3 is CASSPASDNTDTQYF. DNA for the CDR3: TGCGCCAGCAGCCCGGCTAGCGACAACACAGATACGCAGTATTTT.

DNA of the CDR3: TGCAGCGTTGAACAGGGTATAGGTACAGATACGCAGTATTTT. Residues: CSVEQGIGTDTQYF. The rearrangement links TRBV29-1 to TRBJ2-3; D perhaps matches TRBD1 (5 bases). Germline V CDR1 and CDR2: SQVTM, ANQGSEA. V was clipped by 2 bases and J by 3 bases, with 12 bases between them. This CDR3 spans 14 amino acids.

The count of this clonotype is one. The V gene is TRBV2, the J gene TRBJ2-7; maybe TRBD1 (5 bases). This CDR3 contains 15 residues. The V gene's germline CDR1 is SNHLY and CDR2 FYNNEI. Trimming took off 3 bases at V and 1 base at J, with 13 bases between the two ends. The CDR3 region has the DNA TGTGCCAGCAGTGAGGCAGGGAAGGGGTCCTACGAGCAGTACTTC. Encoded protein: CASSEAGKGSYEQYF.

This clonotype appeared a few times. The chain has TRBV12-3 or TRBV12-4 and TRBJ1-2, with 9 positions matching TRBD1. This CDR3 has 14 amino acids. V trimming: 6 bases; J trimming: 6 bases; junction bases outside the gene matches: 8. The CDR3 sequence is CASRDTGGDHGYTF. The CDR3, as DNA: TGTGCCAGCAGGGATACAGGGGGCGATCATGGCTACACCTTC.